The 17 T cell receptor beta chains below come from one sample, sequenced in a study of immune evolution from preneoplasia to lung adenocarcinoma. TCRdb's table, derived via immunoSEQ multiplex PCR, lists solely in-frame clones and lacks some. The sample carries some 4,200 clones, around 77% recorded once. The sequenced material came from FFPE lung adenocarcinoma in situ tissue. The receptors were gathered from a person aged 55-80 years with lung adenocarcinoma.

This chain uses TRBV7-9 with TRBJ2-5; 8 bases fit TRBD1. V trimming: 4 bases; J trimming: 1 base; junction bases outside the gene matches: 5. Germline V gene data show CDR1 as SEHNR and CDR2 as FQNEAQ (reference sequence). The CDR3 is made up of 15 amino acids. The CDR3 DNA sequence: TGTGCCAGCAGCTCCGACAGGGGTCGCCAAGAGACCCAGTACTTC. It encodes CASSSDRGRQETQYF.

The chain has TRBV10-3 and TRBJ1-6, with D possibly matching TRBD1 (6 bases). Trimming removed 10 bases from V and 4 bases from J, with 11 bases in between. In germline, CDR1 is ENHRY, CDR2 SYGVKD. CDR3 length: 13 residues. DNA for the CDR3: TGTGCCACCCACAGGGATTATAATTCACCCCTCCACTTT. As protein: CATHRDYNSPLHF.

This clone was detected only a few times. The V call is TRBV7-6, the J call TRBJ1-1; unclear D gene. Deletions cut 4 bases from V and 3 bases from J, with 6 bases between. The germline gives CDR1 SGHVS, CDR2 FNYEAQ. The CDR3 is 12 amino acids. The CDR3 DNA is TGTGCCAGCAGCTCACCGGACACTGAAGCTTTCTTT. Translating it yields CASSSPDTEAFF.

This clone was seen a few times. V is TRBV9 and J is TRBJ1-6, with 7 bases that match TRBD1. The CDR3 is 15 residues long. J was trimmed by 8 bases and V by 5 bases; bases with no gene match: 10. Germline values: CDR1 SGDLS, CDR2 YYNGEE. DNA of the CDR3: TGTGCCAGCAGAACCGGACAGGCGGCGGATTCACCCCTCCACTTT. Amino acids: CASRTGQAADSPLHF. Together with reference TRBV9 and TRBJ1-6, the CDR3 gives the full variable domain: DSGVTQTPKHLITATGQRVTLRCSPRSGDLSVYWYQQSLDQGLQFLIQYYNGEERAKGNILERFSAQQFPDLHSELNLSSLELGDSALYFCASRTGQAADSPLHFGNGTRLTVT.

V gene TRBV6-5 combines with J gene TRBJ2-3; D gene ambiguous. CDR1 is MNHEY, CDR2 SVGAGI, per germline. CDR3 length equals 14 residues. Trimming took off 10 bases at V and 1 base at J, with 15 bases between the two ends. The CDR3 here is CATRSPGRTDTQYF. The CDR3, as DNA: TGTGCCACCCGGTCCCCGGGCCGCACAGATACGCAGTATTTT.

The gene calls are TRBV18 and TRBJ1-3; D is undetermined. The CDR3 is 18 amino acids. Germline lookup yields CDR1 KGHSH and CDR2 LQKENI. V was shortened by 0 bases and J by 0 bases, with 15 bases between the two germline ends. This CDR3 reads CASSPPNFSPDSGNTIYF. CDR3 bases: TGTGCCAGCTCACCACCAAATTTCTCGCCAGACTCTGGAAACACCATATATTTT.

V is TRBV5-1 and J is TRBJ1-1; 11 bases fit TRBD1. Germline lookup yields CDR1 SGHRS and CDR2 YFSETQ. Germline trimming cut 4 bases from V and 5 bases from J; bases unmatched to any gene: 7. The CDR3 spans 15 residues. In nucleotides, the CDR3 is TGCGCCAGCAGCGACCGGACAGGGGGCGTGACTGAAGCTTTCTTT. This sequence encodes CASSDRTGGVTEAFF.

The rearrangement joins TRBV7-6 to TRBJ2-4; no reliable D call. The germline CDR1 and CDR2 sequences are SGHVS and FNYEAQ. The CDR3 extends over 13 amino acids. V was pared by 5 bases and J by 7 bases, with 12 bases between. DNA of the CDR3: TGTGCCAGCAGCCTAACAGAGGACAACATTCAGTACTTC. Protein: CASSLTEDNIQYF.

This chain joins TRBV6-5 and TRBJ2-7; possibly TRBD1 for D (5 bases). This CDR3 contains 14 residues. Germline V gives CDR1 MNHEY, CDR2 SVGAGI. Deletions cut 2 bases from V and 3 bases from J, with 11 bases between. The CDR3 spells CASSYAQGYYEQYF. CDR3 nucleotides: TGTGCCAGCAGTTACGCTCAGGGATACTACGAGCAGTACTTC.

The CDR3 nucleotides read TGCGCCAGCAGCCCTATTAGCGGGGGCCGGTACAATGAGCAGTTCTTC. Its protein is CASSPISGGRYNEQFF. The chain employs TRBV4-1 and TRBJ2-1, with 9 bases that match TRBD2. The CDR3 is 16 amino acids. V lost 4 bases, J lost 4 bases, and 8 bases stayed unmatched. CDR1 and CDR2 from the germline V gene are MGHRA and YSYEKL.

The rearrangement joins TRBV14 to TRBJ1-5; D remains ambiguous. V was cut by 2 bases and J by 3 bases, with 5 bases left in between. The CDR3 spans 13 residues. Germline values: CDR1 SGHDN, CDR2 FVKESK. In nucleotides, the CDR3 is TGTGCCAGCAGCCAATTCCCCAATCAGCCCCAGCATTTT. It translates to CASSQFPNQPQHF.

This sequence joins TRBV5-1 and TRBJ1-1, with 7 positions matching TRBD1. CDR1 SGHRS and CDR2 YFSETQ come from the germline V gene. V was pared by 5 bases and J by 0 bases, with 4 bases of the junction left unmatched. The CDR3 totals 14 residues. The CDR3 DNA is TGCGCCAGCAGTACAGGGGATTTGAACACTGAAGCTTTCTTT. Its translation is CASSTGDLNTEAFF.

This clone was found once. The rearrangement joins TRBV6-5 to TRBJ2-7; maybe TRBD2 (5 bases). Germline V gives CDR1 MNHEY, CDR2 SVGAGI. The CDR3 has 13 residues. V lost 6 bases, J lost 1 base, and 10 bases lay in between. The CDR3 is CASSVDYSYEQYF. CDR3 sequence (DNA): TGTGCCAGCAGCGTCGACTATTCCTACGAGCAGTACTTC.

The J gene is TRBJ1-4, the V gene TRBV11-3; D is perhaps TRBD1 (6 bases). Germline loops: CDR1 SGHNT, CDR2 YENEEA. V gave up 2 bases and J gave up 10 bases, with 14 bases separating them. CDR3 length: 14 residues. CDR3 sequence: CASSLQGPSGKLFF. The CDR3 coding sequence is TGTGCCAGCAGCTTACAGGGGCCTTCCGGAAAACTGTTTTTT.

This clone appeared a few times. V gene TRBV19 combines with J gene TRBJ2-1; 8 bases align to TRBD2. This CDR3 spans 13 amino acids. The germline V gene encodes CDR1 LNHDA and CDR2 SQIVND (reference sequence). V shed 8 bases, J shed 3 bases, and the junction held 3 bases outside the gene matches. This CDR3 reads CASGLAIYNEQFF. The CDR3, as DNA: TGTGCCAGTGGACTAGCCATCTACAATGAGCAGTTCTTC.

The CDR3 reads CASSPPGGFLTGELFF. The CDR3 coding sequence is TGTGCCAGTAGTCCTCCGGGAGGGTTTCTAACCGGGGAGCTGTTTTTT. The chain carries TRBV19 and TRBJ2-2; the match to TRBD2 covers 8 bases. Germline values: CDR1 LNHDA, CDR2 SQIVND (reference sequence). The V gene end was trimmed by 5 bases and the J gene end by 5 bases; junction bases not matched to a gene: 10. This CDR3 is 16 amino acids long.

The rearrangement joins TRBV7-9 to TRBJ2-7; the D gene is possibly TRBD2 (6 bases). Germline CDR1 and CDR2: SEHNR and FQNEAQ (reference sequence). V was clipped by 6 bases and J by 3 bases, with 12 bases between them. The CDR3 is 13 amino acids. The CDR3 sequence: CASRNGLNYEQYF. The CDR3 bases are TGTGCCAGCAGAAATGGACTAAACTACGAGCAGTACTTC.